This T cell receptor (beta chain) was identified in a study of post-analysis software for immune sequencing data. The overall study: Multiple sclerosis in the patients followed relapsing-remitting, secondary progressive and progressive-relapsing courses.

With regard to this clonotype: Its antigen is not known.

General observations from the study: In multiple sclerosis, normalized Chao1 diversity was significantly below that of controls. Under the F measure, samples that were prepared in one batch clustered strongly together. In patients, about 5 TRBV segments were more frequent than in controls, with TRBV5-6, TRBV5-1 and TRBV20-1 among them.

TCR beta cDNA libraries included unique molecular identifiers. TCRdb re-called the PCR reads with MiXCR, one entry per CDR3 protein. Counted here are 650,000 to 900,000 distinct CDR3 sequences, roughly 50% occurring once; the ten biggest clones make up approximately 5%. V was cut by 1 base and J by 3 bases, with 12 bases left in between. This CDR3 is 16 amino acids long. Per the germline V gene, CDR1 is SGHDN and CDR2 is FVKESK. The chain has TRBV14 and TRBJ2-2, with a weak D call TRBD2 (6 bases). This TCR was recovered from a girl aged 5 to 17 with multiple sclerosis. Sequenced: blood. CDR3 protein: CASSQVGGKDTGELFF. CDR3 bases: TGTGCCAGCAGCCAAGTCGGCGGGAAAGACACCGGGGAGCTGTTTTTT.